Following are 3 T cell receptor beta chains from one sample sequenced in a study of blood T cell repertoires in COVID-19. This table comes from immunoSEQ multiplex PCR, and its TCRdb copy is limited to in-frame clones, with some not included. The data hold about 180,000 clones, with about 87% observed a single time. The specimen sequenced was peripheral blood. These receptors were taken from a man aged 35 to 55 with active or convalescent COVID-19.

This clone was seen only a few times. The V call is TRBV7-2, the J call TRBJ1-2; 9 nucleotides agree with TRBD1. The germline gives CDR1 SGHTA, CDR2 FQGNSA. Trimming took 1 base from V and 5 from J; bases not matched to a gene: 5. The CDR3 extends over 15 amino acids. The CDR3 DNA reads as TGTGCCAGCAGCTTAGGGACCGGACAGGGGTATGGCTACACCTTC. It is translated as CASSLGTGQGYGYTF.

The chain employs TRBV5-1 and TRBJ1-5; 7 positions agree with TRBD1. J was trimmed by 3 bases and V by 0 bases; bases with no gene match: 3. CDR3 length: 15 amino acids. The germline gives CDR1 SGHRS, CDR2 YFSETQ. The chain's CDR3 is CASSLGTGVNQPQHF. DNA of the CDR3: TGCGCCAGCAGCTTGGGGACAGGTGTCAATCAGCCCCAGCATTTT.

CDR3 nucleotides: TGTGCCATCAGTGCTCCCCCACGAGACGAGCAGTACTTC. Protein sequence: CAISAPPRDEQYF. The chain links TRBV10-3 to TRBJ2-7; the D is unclear. Germline V gene lookup returns CDR1 ENHRY and CDR2 SYGVKD. Trimming removed 4 bases at V and 5 bases at J, with 12 bases between. The CDR3 contains 13 residues.